The 3 T cell receptor beta chains given below trace back to one sample, sequenced in a study of cytomegalovirus exposure and HLA in healthy donors. Both 60 Vbeta primers and 13 Jbeta primers went into the PCR. Sequenced by immunoSEQ multiplex PCR; TCRdb stores in-frame clones only, minus some. The sample lists roughly 140,000 clones; about 80% were seen once. Input material: PBMCs. Source of these receptors: a man aged 35-49 years in good health and CMV-seropositive.

CDR3 nucleotide sequence: TGCGCCAGCAGCCTGGGACAGGGCCCTTTCCCTAATTCACCCCTCCACTTT. Translation: CASSLGQGPFPNSPLHF. The genes are TRBV4-3 and TRBJ1-6, with 9 bases matching TRBD1. Germline assignment: CDR1 LGHNA and CDR2 YSLEER. V was clipped by 4 bases and J by 6 bases; unmatched bases: 10. The CDR3 consists of 17 residues.

The CDR3 sequence: CASSSWEGTGELFF. The CDR3 DNA follows: TGTGCCAGCAGCTCCTGGGAGGGAACCGGGGAGCTGTTTTTT. The chain employs TRBV11-3 and TRBJ2-2, with 7 nucleotides matching TRBD2. Germline CDR1 and CDR2: SGHNT and YENEEA. The junction had 4 bases not matched to a gene; V was cut back by 4 bases and J by 5 bases. The CDR3 consists of 14 residues.

The chain links TRBV6-6 to TRBJ2-7; TRBD1 matches 10 bases. The J segment lost 0 bases and the V segment lost 6 bases, leaving 5 bases of the junction unmatched. CDR3 length equals 15 residues. CDR1 is MNHNY and CDR2 is SVGAGI in the germline V gene (reference sequence). CDR3 sequence reads: CASRPGQGYSYEQYF. The CDR3 nucleotides are TGTGCCAGCAGGCCGGGACAGGGGTACTCCTACGAGCAGTACTTC.